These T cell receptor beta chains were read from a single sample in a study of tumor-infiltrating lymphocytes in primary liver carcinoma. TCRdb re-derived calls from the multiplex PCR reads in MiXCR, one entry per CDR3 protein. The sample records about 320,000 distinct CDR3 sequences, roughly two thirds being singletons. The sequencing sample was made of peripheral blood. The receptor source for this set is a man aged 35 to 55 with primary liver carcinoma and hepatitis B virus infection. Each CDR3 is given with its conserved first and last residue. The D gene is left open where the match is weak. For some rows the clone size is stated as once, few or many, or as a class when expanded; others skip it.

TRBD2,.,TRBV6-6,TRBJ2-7,CASSLLERDRVYEQYF,TGTGCCAGCAGTTTGCTAGAGCGGGATCGGGTCTACGAGCAGTACTTC
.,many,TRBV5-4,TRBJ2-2,CASSYDTHTGELFF,TGTGCCAGCAGCTATGACACTCACACCGGGGAGCTGTTTTTT
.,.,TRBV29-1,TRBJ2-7,CSVETSPYEQYF,TGCAGCGTTGAGACAAGCCCTTACGAACAGTACTTC
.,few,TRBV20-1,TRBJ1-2,CSAQRGGFYGYTF,TGCAGTGCTCAGAGGGGAGGATTCTATGGCTACACCTTC
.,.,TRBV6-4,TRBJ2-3,CASRQNPSTDTQYF,TGTGCCAGCAGACAGAATCCTAGCACAGATACGCAGTATTTT
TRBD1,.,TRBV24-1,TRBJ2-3,CATSDPTQADREGATDTQYF,TGTGCCACCAGTGATCCCACACAGGCAGACAGGGAAGGAGCGACAGATACGCAGTATTTT
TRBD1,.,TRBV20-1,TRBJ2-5,CSALGQGAETQYF,TGCAGTGCTCTTGGACAGGGAGCAGAGACCCAGTACTTC
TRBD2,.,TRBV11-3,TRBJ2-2,CANSLGLADTGELFF,TGTGCCAACAGCTTAGGACTAGCGGACACGGGGGAGCTGTTTTTT
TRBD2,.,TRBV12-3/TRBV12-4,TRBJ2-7,CASSPYQSGEYF,TGTGCCAGCAGTCCTTATCAGAGCGGGGAGTACTTC
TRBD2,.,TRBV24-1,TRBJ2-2,CATSDTSGRKTGELFF,TGTGCCACCAGTGACACTAGCGGGAGGAAGACCGGGGAGCTGTTTTTT
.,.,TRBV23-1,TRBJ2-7,CASSQSTWTIFYEQYF,TGCGCCAGCAGTCAAAGTACGTGGACAATTTTCTACGAGCAGTACTTC
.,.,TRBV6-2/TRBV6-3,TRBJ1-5,CARRRRGHTDTQHF,TGTGCCAGGAGGCGTAGGGGTCACACAGATACGCAGCATTTT
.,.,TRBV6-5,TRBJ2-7,CASRHRPTWDEQYF,TGTGCCAGCAGGCACAGGCCCACGTGGGACGAGCAGTACTTC
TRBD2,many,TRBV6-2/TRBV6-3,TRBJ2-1,CASSPHSGLAGDNEQFF,TGTGCCAGCAGCCCCCATTCGGGACTAGCGGGGGACAATGAGCAGTTCTTC
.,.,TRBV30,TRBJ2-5,CAWSVGRQETQYF,TGTGCCTGGAGTGTAGGGAGACAGGAGACCCAGTACTTC
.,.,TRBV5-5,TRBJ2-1,CASSLGPYNEEFF,TGTGCCAGCAGCTTAGGACCCTACAATGAGGAGTTCTTC
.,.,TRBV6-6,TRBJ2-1,CATSHDSGQFF,TGTGCCACCAGTCACGACAGTGGCCAGTTCTTC
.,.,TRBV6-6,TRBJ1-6,CASSIPSLGVPLHF,TGTGCTAGCAGTATACCCTCCCTGGGAGTGCCCCTCCACTTT
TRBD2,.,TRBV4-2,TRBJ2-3,CTNSQVGASGRPDTQYF,TGTACCAACAGCCAGGTGGGGGCTAGCGGGAGGCCAGATACGCAGTATTTT
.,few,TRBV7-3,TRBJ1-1,CASSFQLGEAFF,TGTGCCAGCAGCTTTCAATTAGGGGAAGCTTTCTTT
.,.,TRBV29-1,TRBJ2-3,CSVSDNTDTQYF,TGCAGCGTTTCCGACAACACAGATACGCAGTATTTT
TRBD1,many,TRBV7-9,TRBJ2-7,CASSLTGIYEQYF,TGTGCCAGCAGCCTGACAGGGATATACGAGCAGTACTTC
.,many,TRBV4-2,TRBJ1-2,CASSQDRWARGYTF,TGTGCCAGCAGCCAAGATCGTTGGGCGCGGGGCTACACCTTC
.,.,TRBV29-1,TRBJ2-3,CSVGGIPGTRKTNTQYF,TGCAGCGTTGGCGGGATCCCCGGGACACGGAAAACAAATACGCAGTATTTT
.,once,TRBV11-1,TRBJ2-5,CASSQEWRETQYF,TGTGCCAGCAGTCAGGAGTGGAGGGAGACCCAGTACTTC
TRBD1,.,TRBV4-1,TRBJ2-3,CASSQDQGAFADTQYF,TGCGCCAGCAGCCAAGACCAGGGGGCGTTTGCAGATACGCAGTATTTT
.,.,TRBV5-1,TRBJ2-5,CASSMYKVQETQYF,TGCGCCAGCAGTATGTACAAGGTTCAAGAGACCCAGTACTTC
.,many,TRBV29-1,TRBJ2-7,CSPPITLYEQYF,TGCAGCCCACCAATTACACTCTACGAGCAGTACTTC
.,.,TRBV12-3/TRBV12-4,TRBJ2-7,CASSPGIYDQYF,TGTGCCAGCAGTCCAGGCATCTACGACCAGTACTTC
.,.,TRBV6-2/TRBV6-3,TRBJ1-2,CTSRDACYTF,TGTACCAGCAGGGACGCTTGCTACACCTTC
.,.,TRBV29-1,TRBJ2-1,CSVLCGANVQFF,TGCAGCGTGCTCTGCGGGGCGAATGTGCAGTTCTTC
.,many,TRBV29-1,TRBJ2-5,CSVAGSVITETQYF,TGCAGCGTTGCTGGTTCTGTGATTACGGAGACCCAGTACTTC
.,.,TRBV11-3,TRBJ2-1,CASSLDSGNERFF,TGTGCCAGCAGCTTAGATAGCGGTAATGAGAGGTTCTTC
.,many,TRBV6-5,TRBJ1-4,CASKPRGNEKLFF,TGTGCCAGCAAACCAAGGGGGAATGAAAAACTGTTTTTT
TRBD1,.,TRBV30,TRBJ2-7,CAWSAPGQGSSYEQYF,TGTGCCTGGAGCGCCCCGGGACAGGGATCGTCCTACGAGCAGTACTTC
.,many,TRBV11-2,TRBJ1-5,CASSLAGPNQPQHF,TGTGCCAGCAGCTTAGCAGGGCCCAATCAGCCCCAGCATTTT
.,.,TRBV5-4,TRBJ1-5,CASSLGGPTGNQPQHF,TGTGCCAGCAGCTTGGGAGGACCGACGGGTAATCAGCCCCAGCATTTT
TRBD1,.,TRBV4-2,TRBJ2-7,CASGPTGGEQYF,TGTGCCAGCGGCCCGACAGGGGGCGAGCAGTACTTC
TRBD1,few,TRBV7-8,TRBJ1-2,CASSYSATGKGYGYTF,TGTGCCAGCAGCTACAGCGCGACAGGGAAGGGGTATGGCTACACCTTC
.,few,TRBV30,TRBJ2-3,CAWRGDISNTQYF,TGTGCCTGGAGAGGGGACATCAGTAATACGCAGTATTTT
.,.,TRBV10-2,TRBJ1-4,CASRGRGENGKLFF,TGCGCCAGCAGGGGACGGGGGGAGAACGGAAAACTGTTTTTT
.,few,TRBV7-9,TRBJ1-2,CASSLPVRGYTF,TGTGCCAGCAGCTTACCAGTGCGTGGCTACACCTTC
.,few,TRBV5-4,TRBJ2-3,CASRNPKGGPDTQYF,TGTGCCAGCAGAAACCCGAAGGGGGGTCCAGATACGCAGTATTTT
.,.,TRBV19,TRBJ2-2,CASREGLGGELFF,TGTGCCAGTAGAGAGGGCCTGGGCGGGGAGCTGTTTTTT
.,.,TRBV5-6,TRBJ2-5,CASSFYREETQHF,TGTGCCAGCAGCTTTTACAGGGAAGAGACCCAGCACTTC
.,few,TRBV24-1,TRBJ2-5,CATSDPGTRETQYF,TGTGCCACCAGTGACCCCGGGACGCGAGAGACCCAGTACTTC
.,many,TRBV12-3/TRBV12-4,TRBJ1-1,CASSLQGGDTEAFF,TGTGCCAGCAGCCTCCAGGGAGGGGACACTGAAGCTTTCTTT
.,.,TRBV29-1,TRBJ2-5,CSAEDRPRETQYF,TGCAGCGCTGAAGATAGACCGCGAGAGACCCAGTACTTC
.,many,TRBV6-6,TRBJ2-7,CASSTKDEQYF,TGTGCCAGCAGTACTAAAGACGAGCAGTACTTC
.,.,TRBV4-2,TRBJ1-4,CASSHNGAPMKEKLFF,TGTGCCAGCAGCCATAATGGGGCCCCGATGAAGGAAAAACTGTTTTTT
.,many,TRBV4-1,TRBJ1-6,CASREGGGLNSPLHF,TGCGCCAGCAGGGAGGGGGGTGGCCTTAATTCACCCCTCCACTTT
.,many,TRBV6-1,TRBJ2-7,CASTLSGSSYEQYF,TGTGCCAGCACCCTAAGCGGGTCTTCCTACGAGCAGTACTTC
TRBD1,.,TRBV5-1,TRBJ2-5,CASRWTGGETHYF,TGCGCCAGCAGGTGGACAGGGGGAGAGACCCATTACTTC
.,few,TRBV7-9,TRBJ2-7,CASSFRQVPGEQYF,TGTGCCAGCAGCTTTCGACAGGTCCCGGGAGAGCAGTACTTC
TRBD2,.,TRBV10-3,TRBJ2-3,CAFRPHTMITSGSTDTQYF,TGTGCCTTCAGACCTCACACCATGATAACTAGCGGGAGTACAGATACGCAGTATTTT